Listed below are T cell receptor beta chains from one sample, sequenced in a study of T cell responses to AZD1222 COVID-19 vaccine. Only in-frame clones appear in the TCRdb table, and some are missing; sequencing was by immunoSEQ multiplex PCR. The profile shows 110,000 to 150,000 clones, about nine tenths of them singletons. The sample consisted of peripheral blood, taken on day 0 of AZD1222 vaccination. The receptor set was obtained from an adult in good health. The conserved cysteine and the conserved F or W are not part of the CDR3 here. The order of the fields is J gene, V gene, CDR3 protein.

J gene: TRBJ1-3
V gene: TRBV5-1
CDR3 protein: ASSLPDRGTGNTIY

J gene: TRBJ1-2
V gene: TRBV25-1
CDR3 protein: ASSRSLNYGYT

J gene: TRBJ1-3
V gene: TRBV6-2/TRBV6-3
CDR3 protein: ASSYNGPWGGTIY

J gene: TRBJ2-2
V gene: TRBV5-4
CDR3 protein: ASSLAGRYSTGELF

J gene: TRBJ1-5
V gene: TRBV19
CDR3 protein: ASSPKVNSNQPQH

J gene: TRBJ2-7
V gene: TRBV7-9
CDR3 protein: ASIKSVWSYEQY

J gene: TRBJ1-1
V gene: TRBV4-1
CDR3 protein: ASSQVSGGMGLEAF

J gene: TRBJ2-7
V gene: TRBV6-2/TRBV6-3
CDR3 protein: ASSYSKGQGIYEQY

J gene: TRBJ2-5
V gene: TRBV18
CDR3 protein: ASSSFLETQY

J gene: TRBJ1-2
V gene: TRBV3-1/TRBV3-2
CDR3 protein: ASSRGQSYGYT

J gene: TRBJ2-3
V gene: TRBV29-1
CDR3 protein: SVGRRPSGGGTDTQY

J gene: TRBJ2-3
V gene: TRBV5-1
CDR3 protein: ASSLGFGGVGTDTQY

J gene: TRBJ2-3
V gene: TRBV5-1
CDR3 protein: ASTGQGSDTQY

J gene: TRBJ1-3
V gene: TRBV2
CDR3 protein: ASSPRLLGDTIY

J gene: TRBJ2-1
V gene: TRBV7-2
CDR3 protein: ASSLALSSYNEQF

J gene: TRBJ1-5
V gene: TRBV11-2
CDR3 protein: ASSLGPNANQPQH

J gene: TRBJ1-1
V gene: TRBV2
CDR3 protein: ASRRTRETEAF

J gene: TRBJ2-3
V gene: TRBV19
CDR3 protein: ATWTDVGDTQY

J gene: TRBJ2-7
V gene: TRBV6-5
CDR3 protein: AVGRGSYEQY

J gene: TRBJ2-1
V gene: TRBV28
CDR3 protein: ASSPTGLAGGNSYNEQF

J gene: TRBJ2-7
V gene: TRBV19
CDR3 protein: ASSTLTPKGSYEQY

J gene: TRBJ2-7
V gene: TRBV6-2/TRBV6-3
CDR3 protein: ASSSGQGRSYEQY

J gene: TRBJ1-6
V gene: TRBV6-1
CDR3 protein: ASSDETYSPLH

J gene: TRBJ1-2
V gene: TRBV27
CDR3 protein: ASSPIGTDSYYGYT

J gene: TRBJ1-1
V gene: TRBV11-2
CDR3 protein: ASSQGGRRMNTEAF

J gene: TRBJ1-2
V gene: TRBV6-6
CDR3 protein: ASEGRR

J gene: TRBJ1-3
V gene: TRBV27
CDR3 protein: ASSRNLGPGNTIY

J gene: TRBJ2-2
V gene: TRBV12-3/TRBV12-4
CDR3 protein: ASSFYTGELF

J gene: TRBJ2-7
V gene: TRBV27
CDR3 protein: ASSYYHEQY

J gene: TRBJ2-7
V gene: TRBV6-5
CDR3 protein: ASMRGLAADEQY

J gene: TRBJ1-4
V gene: TRBV7-2
CDR3 protein: ASSLSWGLTNEKLF

J gene: TRBJ2-5
V gene: TRBV4-1
CDR3 protein: ASSPHSRPQETQY

J gene: TRBJ2-6
V gene: TRBV19
CDR3 protein: ASSITHVGDNVLT

J gene: TRBJ2-7
V gene: TRBV4-1
CDR3 protein: ASSQAAGVGYEQY